These T cell receptor beta chains were read from a single sample in a study of blood T cell repertoires in COVID-19. Method: immunoSEQ multiplex PCR; TCRdb's copy keeps in-frame clones and lacks some. The data contain about 240,000 clones, approximately 87% of them singletons. Sample: peripheral blood. These receptors were collected from a man in his 60s with acute or convalescent COVID-19. The CDR3 runs from the conserved cysteine through the conserved F or W. A D gene is named only where the DNA matches it firmly. Clone sizes are given selectively: once, few, many, or a class where the clone is expanded.

-	TRBV7-2	-	TRBJ2-1	CASSRSGNEQFF	TGTGCCAGCAGCCGCTCAGGCAATGAGCAGTTCTTC
-	TRBV27	-	TRBJ2-5	CASSLTEGGQETQYF	TGTGCCAGCAGTTTAACCGAAGGGGGTCAAGAGACCCAGTACTTC
-	TRBV28	-	TRBJ2-5	CASRSRQNRETQYF	TGTGCCAGCAGATCCCGACAGAATAGGGAGACCCAGTACTTC
-	TRBV9	TRBD2	TRBJ2-7	CASSGRDYSTEQYF	TGTGCCAGCAGCGGCCGGGACTACTCTACCGAGCAGTACTTC
-	TRBV3-1/TRBV3-2	-	TRBJ1-3	CASSLAGLAGNTIYF	TGTGCCAGCAGCCTAGCGGGACTCGCTGGAAACACCATATATTTT
-	TRBV10-3	-	TRBJ1-2	CAISEEGALYGYTF	TGTGCCATCAGTGAGGAAGGGGCCCTCTATGGCTACACCTTC
-	TRBV2	-	TRBJ1-4	CASSVLPGLWEKLFF	TGTGCCAGCAGTGTCCTACCGGGACTTTGGGAAAAACTGTTTTTT
-	TRBV7-9	TRBD2	TRBJ2-2	CASSSGLAGATNTGELFF	TGTGCCAGCAGCTCGGGACTAGCGGGAGCCACGAACACCGGGGAGCTGTTTTTT
-	TRBV5-1	TRBD1	TRBJ2-7	CASSLGQGPSSEQYF	TGCGCCAGCAGCTTGGGACAGGGACCTTCTAGCGAGCAGTACTTC
-	TRBV19	-	TRBJ2-3	CASSQRDTQYF	TGTGCCAGTAGCCAGCGAGATACGCAGTATTTT
once	TRBV7-2	-	TRBJ1-4	CASSSATNEKLFF	TGTGCCAGCAGCTCTGCAACTAATGAAAAACTGTTTTTT
-	TRBV5-1	-	TRBJ1-1	CASSLTGWGTEAFF	TGCGCCAGCAGCTTAACAGGGTGGGGCACTGAAGCTTTCTTT
-	TRBV6-5	TRBD2	TRBJ2-2	CASKGLATRTGELFF	TGTGCCAGCAAAGGACTAGCGACCAGAACCGGGGAGCTGTTTTTT
-	TRBV6-5	-	TRBJ1-4	CASRAITNEKLFF	TGTGCCAGCAGGGCCATAACTAATGAAAAACTGTTTTTT
-	TRBV9	-	TRBJ2-1	CASSVGIGAQPEQFF	TGTGCCAGCAGCGTAGGAATAGGAGCTCAGCCTGAGCAGTTCTTC
-	TRBV11-2	TRBD2	TRBJ2-1	CASSYGLAGIGYEQFF	TGTGCCAGCAGCTACGGGCTAGCGGGAATCGGGTATGAGCAGTTCTTC
-	TRBV6-2/TRBV6-3	-	TRBJ2-7	CASSLDGSSYEQYF	TGTGCCAGCAGCCTTGACGGGAGCTCCTACGAGCAGTACTTC
once	TRBV7-6	-	TRBJ1-5	CASSFSGNQPQHF	TGTGCCAGCAGCTTTTCGGGCAATCAGCCCCAGCATTTT
-	TRBV10-2	TRBD2	TRBJ2-3	CASSESAGVNTQYF	TGCGCCAGCAGTGAGTCGGCGGGAGTAAATACGCAGTATTTT
-	TRBV7-2	-	TRBJ1-3	CASSQFTSSGNTIYF	TGTGCCAGCAGCCAATTTACAAGCTCTGGAAACACCATATATTTT
once	TRBV30	TRBD1	TRBJ1-2	CAWIGDRGPSNYGYTF	TGTGCCTGGATTGGGGACAGGGGTCCCTCTAACTATGGCTACACCTTC
-	TRBV15	-	TRBJ2-1	CATSRDLRGAGQFF	TGTGCCACCAGCAGAGACCTCAGGGGGGCGGGGCAGTTCTTC
-	TRBV2	TRBD1	TRBJ2-7	CASSEGQGGTRRDYEQYF	TGTGCCAGCAGTGAGGGACAGGGGGGGACAAGGAGGGACTACGAGCAGTACTTC
-	TRBV11-3	-	TRBJ1-1	CASSRNEGGRTEAFF	TGTGCCAGCAGCCGTAATGAGGGGGGGAGGACTGAAGCTTTCTTT
-	TRBV6-5	TRBD2	TRBJ2-7	CASSFGLAGIYEQYF	TGTGCCAGCAGTTTCGGACTAGCGGGAATTTACGAGCAGTACTTC
-	TRBV5-1	TRBD1	TRBJ2-2	CASSYKGQGNTGELFF	TGCGCCAGCAGTTACAAAGGACAGGGGAACACCGGGGAGCTGTTTTTT
few	TRBV2	TRBD2	TRBJ2-7	CASSGGVGPYEQYF	TGTGCCAGCAGCGGGGGGGTCGGCCCCTACGAGCAGTACTTC
-	TRBV19	TRBD1	TRBJ1-1	CASSSGQGPSEAFF	TGTGCCAGTAGTTCGGGACAGGGGCCAAGCGAAGCTTTCTTT
-	TRBV27	-	TRBJ2-1	CASSSSYIMEGVEQFF	TGTGCCAGCAGTTCCTCCTACATCATGGAAGGGGTTGAGCAGTTCTTC
once	TRBV23-1	-	TRBJ2-7	CASQGGRGEQYF	TGCGCCAGCCAGGGGGGCCGGGGCGAGCAGTACTTC
-	TRBV30	TRBD1	TRBJ1-6	CAWILDRGHNSPLHF	TGTGCCTGGATCCTTGACAGGGGGCATAATTCACCCCTCCACTTT
-	TRBV4-3	TRBD2	TRBJ2-2	CASSQLLSGTSGRTGELFF	TGCGCCAGCAGCCAGCTGCTTTCCGGGACTAGCGGGAGGACCGGGGAGCTGTTTTTT
few	TRBV21-1	-	TRBJ1-5	CASSRDRVEDQPQHF	TGTGCCAGCAGCCGAGACAGGGTAGAGGATCAGCCCCAGCATTTT
-	TRBV19	-	TRBJ1-5	CASSIDPVGGNQPQHF	TGTGCCAGTAGTATAGATCCGGTGGGCGGGAATCAGCCCCAGCATTTT
once	TRBV7-2	TRBD1	TRBJ2-7	CASSLAGRDRGTFWAYEQYF	TGTGCCAGCAGCTTAGCAGGACGGGACAGGGGAACTTTTTGGGCATACGAGCAGTACTTC
-	TRBV7-9	TRBD1	TRBJ2-7	CASSLAAGGLSSYEQYF	TGTGCCAGCAGCTTAGCGGCAGGGGGCCTCAGCTCCTACGAGCAGTACTTC
-	TRBV30	-	TRBJ2-7	CACNRDGGSYEQYF	TGTGCCTGTAACAGGGACGGGGGGTCCTACGAGCAGTACTTC
once	TRBV4-1	-	TRBJ2-7	CASSQDLAASSYEQYF	TGCGCCAGCAGCCAAGACCTGGCAGCTAGCTCCTACGAGCAGTACTTC
-	TRBV4-1	TRBD1	TRBJ2-1	CASSQGLGQGDRNEQFF	TGCGCCAGCAGCCAAGGGCTCGGACAGGGAGATAGGAATGAGCAGTTCTTC
-	TRBV29-1	-	TRBJ1-2	CSVEDRRGGDYTF	TGCAGCGTTGAAGATCGTCGAGGGGGTGACTACACCTTC
-	TRBV7-9	-	TRBJ1-3	CASSKGDFSGNTIYF	TGTGCCAGCAGCAAAGGGGACTTCTCTGGAAACACCATATATTTT
-	TRBV28	TRBD1	TRBJ1-2	CASSLGGQVLYGYTF	TGTGCCAGCAGTTTAGGGGGACAGGTGCTTTATGGCTACACCTTC
-	TRBV5-1	TRBD1	TRBJ2-1	CASRDSSYNEQFF	TGCGCCAGCCGGGACAGCTCCTACAATGAGCAGTTCTTC
-	TRBV27	TRBD1	TRBJ2-7	CASSLDFGQGYEQYF	TGTGCCAGCAGTTTGGACTTCGGACAGGGGTACGAGCAGTACTTC
-	TRBV19	-	TRBJ1-2	CASSINQNGNYGYTF	TGTGCCAGTAGTATCAACCAGAACGGGAACTATGGCTACACCTTC
-	TRBV6-4	-	TRBJ1-1	CASSAEDTTEAFF	TGTGCCAGCAGCGCTGAGGACACCACTGAAGCTTTCTTT
-	TRBV2	TRBD1	TRBJ1-1	CGSGTGGTEAFF	TGTGGATCCGGGACAGGGGGAACTGAAGCTTTCTTT
-	TRBV5-8	-	TRBJ1-4	CASGSFQGPRGEKLFF	TGTGCCAGCGGCTCATTTCAGGGGCCCAGGGGTGAAAAACTGTTTTTT
-	TRBV9	-	TRBJ1-2	CASSVGRNYGYTF	TGTGCCAGCAGCGTAGGCAGGAACTATGGCTACACCTTC
-	TRBV12-3/TRBV12-4	TRBD1	TRBJ2-7	CASSTRDRGEQYF	TGTGCCAGCAGTACCCGGGACAGGGGCGAGCAGTACTTC
-	TRBV19	-	TRBJ2-7	CASSSDRTSWFEQYF	TGTGCCAGTAGCTCTGACAGGACGAGTTGGTTCGAGCAGTACTTC
-	TRBV5-1	-	TRBJ2-2	CASSLETGGELFF	TGCGCCAGCAGCTTGGAGACAGGCGGGGAGCTGTTTTTT
-	TRBV5-6	TRBD1	TRBJ1-5	CASSSDRGRIGQPQHF	TGTGCCAGCAGCTCGGACAGGGGGCGCATCGGTCAGCCCCAGCATTTT
-	TRBV5-1	-	TRBJ1-3	CASSLHPGDDSGNTIYF	TGCGCCAGCAGCCTCCATCCAGGGGACGACTCTGGAAACACCATATATTTT
-	TRBV7-2	-	TRBJ1-6	CASSLERRDPLHF	TGTGCCAGCAGCTTAGAAAGGCGGGATCCCCTCCACTTT
-	TRBV5-4	TRBD1	TRBJ2-1	CASSPPTGMVGNEQFF	TGTGCCAGCAGCCCCCCGACAGGGATGGTCGGCAATGAGCAGTTCTTC
once	TRBV6-5	-	TRBJ1-4	CASSYSRTTNEKLFF	TGTGCCAGCAGTTACTCGAGAACGACTAATGAAAAACTGTTTTTT